This T cell receptor (beta chain) came from a study of early T cells in non-severe SARS-CoV-2 infection. TCRdb reprocessed the 5' RACE reads via MiXCR and lists one record per CDR3 protein. The sample holds around 62,000 distinct CDR3 sequences; 4.9% are singletons and the top ten take around 4.9%. This clonotype was seen ten or more times. The CDR3 contains 15 residues. The V and J ends lost 1 base and 2 bases respectively, with 12 bases between them. The germline CDR1 and CDR2 sequences are ENHRY and SYGVKD. Material for sequencing was whole blood. The TCR sequence derives from an adult who was a healthcare worker with PCR-confirmed SARS-CoV-2 infection or an uninfected control (not recorded which). The V and J genes are TRBV10-3 and TRBJ2-7; TRBD1 might be the D (7 bases). In DNA form, the CDR3 reads TGTGCCATCAGTGAGTTGCAGGGGGGAACCTACGAGCAGTACTTC. Residues: CAISELQGGTYEQYF.